Listed here are 6 T cell receptor beta chains from one sample, sequenced in a study of radiotherapy plus CTLA-4 blockade in lung cancer. Here immunoSEQ multiplex PCR was the method, and the copy in TCRdb shows in-frame clones only, minus some. The table shows roughly 85,000 clones, with around 90% occurring only once. The starting material was peripheral blood, obtained from a patient treated with radiotherapy plus ipilimumab. Receptor source: a human donor with non-small cell lung cancer that progressed on radiotherapy plus ipilimumab.

Only a few counts were recorded for this clone. V and J are TRBV7-9 and TRBJ2-2; 10 nucleotides agree with TRBD2. V lost 6 bases and J lost 7; bases outside the gene matches: 14. The germline V gene has CDR1 SEHNR and CDR2 FQNEAQ (reference sequence). CDR3 length: 17 amino acids. The CDR3 here is CASSFWGLAGVGGELFF. The CDR3, as DNA: TGTGCCAGCAGTTTCTGGGGGCTAGCGGGAGTTGGCGGGGAGCTGTTTTTT.

This clone was seen more than once but under ten times. The chain recombines TRBV6-6 with TRBJ1-5; no clear D. V dropped 2 bases and J dropped 2 bases, with 7 bases sitting between them. The CDR3 consists of 14 residues. Germline CDR1 and CDR2: MNHNY and SVGAGI (reference sequence). In nucleotides, the CDR3 is TGTGCCAGCAGTTACGACGAAGGCAATCAGCCCCAGCATTTT. It specifies CASSYDEGNQPQHF.

The CDR3 loop is CASKEGGSAYNEQFF. The CDR3 DNA is TGTGCCAGTAAGGAGGGGGGGTCTGCCTACAATGAGCAGTTCTTC. The chain has TRBV19 and TRBJ2-1; weak D call: TRBD2 (7 bases). CDR1 is LNHDA and CDR2 is SQIVND in the germline V gene (reference sequence). Trimming shortened V by 7 bases and J by 2 bases, and 15 bases separated the two germline ends. The CDR3 runs to 15 residues.

J is TRBJ2-2 and V is TRBV9; D unresolved. There are 13 residues in the CDR3. Trimming shortened V by 0 bases and J by 6 bases, and 6 bases separated the two germline ends. The germline CDR1 and CDR2 sequences are SGDLS and YYNGEE. In DNA, the CDR3 is TGTGCCAGCAGCGTAGGGGGTTCCGGGGAGCTGTTTTTT. Encoded protein: CASSVGGSGELFF.

The gene calls are TRBV5-1 and TRBJ1-3, with D tentatively TRBD1 (6 bases). Trimming removed 6 bases at V and 0 bases at J, with 10 bases between. This CDR3 is built from 14 residues. The germline gives CDR1 SGHRS, CDR2 YFSETQ. As DNA, the CDR3 is TGCGCCAGCACGATGGACAGCTCTGGAAACACCATATATTTT. Translated, it gives CASTMDSSGNTIYF.

The CDR3: CASGRHNEQFF. The DNA for the CDR3 is TGTGCCAGCGGAAGGCACAATGAGCAGTTCTTC. The chain carries TRBV6-5 and TRBJ2-1; the D is unclear. The CDR3 runs 11 residues. Deletions cut 8 bases from V and 5 bases from J, with 7 bases between. The V gene's germline CDR1 is MNHEY and CDR2 SVGAGI.